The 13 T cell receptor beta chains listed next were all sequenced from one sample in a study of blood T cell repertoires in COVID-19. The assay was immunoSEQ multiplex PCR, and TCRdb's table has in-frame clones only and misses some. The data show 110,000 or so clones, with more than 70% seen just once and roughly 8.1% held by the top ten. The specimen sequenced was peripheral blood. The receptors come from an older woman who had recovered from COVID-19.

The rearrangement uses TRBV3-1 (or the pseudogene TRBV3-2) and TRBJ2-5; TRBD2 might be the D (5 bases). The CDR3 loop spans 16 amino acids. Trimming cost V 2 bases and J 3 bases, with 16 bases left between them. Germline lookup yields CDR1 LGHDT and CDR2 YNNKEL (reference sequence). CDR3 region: CASSQFDGLPEETQYF. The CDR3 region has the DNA TGTGCCAGCAGCCAATTCGACGGACTCCCGGAAGAGACCCAGTACTTC.

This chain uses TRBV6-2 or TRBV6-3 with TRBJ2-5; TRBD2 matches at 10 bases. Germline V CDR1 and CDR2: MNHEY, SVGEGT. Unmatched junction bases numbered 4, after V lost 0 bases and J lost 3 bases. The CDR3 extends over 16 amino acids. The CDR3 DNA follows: TGTGCCAGCAGTTACTCGGCTAGCGGGAGTAAAGAGACCCAGTACTTC. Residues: CASSYSASGSKETQYF.

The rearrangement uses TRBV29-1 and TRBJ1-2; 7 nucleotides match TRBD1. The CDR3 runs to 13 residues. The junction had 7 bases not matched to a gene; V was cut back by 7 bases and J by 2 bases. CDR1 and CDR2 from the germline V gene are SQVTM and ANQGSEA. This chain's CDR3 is CSADGQENYGYTF. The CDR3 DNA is TGCAGCGCCGATGGACAGGAAAACTATGGCTACACCTTC.

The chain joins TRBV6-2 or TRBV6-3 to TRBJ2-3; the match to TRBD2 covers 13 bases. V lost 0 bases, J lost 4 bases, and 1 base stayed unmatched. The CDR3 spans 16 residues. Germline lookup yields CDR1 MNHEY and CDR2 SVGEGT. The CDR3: CASSYSLAGGPDTQYF. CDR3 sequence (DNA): TGTGCCAGCAGTTACTCACTAGCGGGAGGGCCAGATACGCAGTATTTT.

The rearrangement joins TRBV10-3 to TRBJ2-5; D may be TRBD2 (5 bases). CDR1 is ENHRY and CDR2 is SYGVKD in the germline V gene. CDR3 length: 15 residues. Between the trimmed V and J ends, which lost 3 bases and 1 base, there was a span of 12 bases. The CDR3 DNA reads TGTGCCATCAGTGATGCTGGACTGACCCAAGAGACCCAGTACTTC. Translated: CAISDAGLTQETQYF.

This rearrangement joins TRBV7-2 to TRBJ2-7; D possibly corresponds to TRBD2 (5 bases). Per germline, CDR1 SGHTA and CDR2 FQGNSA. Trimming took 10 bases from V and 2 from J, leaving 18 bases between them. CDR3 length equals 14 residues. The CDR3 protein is CATIPGSWTYEQYF. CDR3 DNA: TGTGCCACCATACCGGGGTCATGGACCTACGAGCAGTACTTC.

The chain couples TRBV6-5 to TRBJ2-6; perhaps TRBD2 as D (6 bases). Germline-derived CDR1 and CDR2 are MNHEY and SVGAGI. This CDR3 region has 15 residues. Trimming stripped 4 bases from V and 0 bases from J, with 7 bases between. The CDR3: CASSLEGSGANVLTF. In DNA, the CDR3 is TGTGCCAGCAGTTTGGAGGGCTCTGGGGCCAACGTCCTGACTTTC.

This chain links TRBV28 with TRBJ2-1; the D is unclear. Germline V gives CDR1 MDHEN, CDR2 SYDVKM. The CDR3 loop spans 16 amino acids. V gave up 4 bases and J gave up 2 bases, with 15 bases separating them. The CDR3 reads CASSSNRYEPYNEQFF. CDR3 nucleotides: TGTGCCAGCAGTTCGAATCGCTACGAACCCTACAATGAGCAGTTCTTC.

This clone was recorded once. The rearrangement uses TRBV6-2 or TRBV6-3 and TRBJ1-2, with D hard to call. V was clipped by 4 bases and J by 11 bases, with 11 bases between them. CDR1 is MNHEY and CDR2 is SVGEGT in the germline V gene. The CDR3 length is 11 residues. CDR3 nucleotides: TGTGCCAGCAGTTTGTCCTTCGGTTACACCTTC. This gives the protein CASSLSFGYTF.

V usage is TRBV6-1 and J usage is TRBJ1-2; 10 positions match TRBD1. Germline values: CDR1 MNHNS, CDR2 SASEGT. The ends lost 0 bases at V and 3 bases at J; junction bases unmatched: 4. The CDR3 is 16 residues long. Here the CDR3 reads CASSEAWDRGDYGYTF. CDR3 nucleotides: TGTGCCAGCAGTGAAGCCTGGGACAGGGGTGACTATGGCTACACCTTC.

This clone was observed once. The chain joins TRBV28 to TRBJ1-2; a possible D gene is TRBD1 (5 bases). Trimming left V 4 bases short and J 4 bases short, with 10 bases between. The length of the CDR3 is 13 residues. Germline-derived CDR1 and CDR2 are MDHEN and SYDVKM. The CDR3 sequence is CASSYSQGYGYTF. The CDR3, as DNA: TGTGCCAGCAGTTACTCCCAGGGCTATGGCTACACCTTC.

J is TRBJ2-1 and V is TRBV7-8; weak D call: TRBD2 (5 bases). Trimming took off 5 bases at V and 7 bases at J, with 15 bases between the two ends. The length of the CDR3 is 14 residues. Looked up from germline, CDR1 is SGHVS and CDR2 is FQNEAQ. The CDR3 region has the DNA TGTGCCAGCAGCCTACAACTTAGCGTGAATGAGCAGTTCTTC. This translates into CASSLQLSVNEQFF.

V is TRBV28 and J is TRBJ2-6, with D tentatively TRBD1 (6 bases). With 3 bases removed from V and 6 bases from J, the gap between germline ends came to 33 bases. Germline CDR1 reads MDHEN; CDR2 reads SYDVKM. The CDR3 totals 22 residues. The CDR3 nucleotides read TGTGCCAGCAGTTTCCACTTAGTTTACCTCAACTCCCAATCAGGGGTGGCCAACGTCCTGACTTTC. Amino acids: CASSFHLVYLNSQSGVANVLTF.